This T cell receptor (beta chain) was sequenced for a study of blood T cells in healthy people across ages. General observations from the study: Naive CD4+ cell counts and diversity both ran higher in long-lived than in aged donors.

Worth noting for this clonotype: Its target is unknown.

Together with a sample-barcoded 5' primer, a J-beta primer mix was included in a second PCR lasting 7 to 11 cycles. Each cDNA molecule, via a template-switch adaptor with 12 random nucleotides, was tagged. Sequencing recovered at least 2.5 million CDR3-containing paired-end reads from each sample. TCRdb independently ran MiXCR on the 5' RACE reads; one entry per CDR3 protein. The sample yields roughly 1,500,000 distinct CDR3 sequences, approximately 42% seen once. The V gene's germline CDR1 is SGHRS and CDR2 YFSETQ. The CDR3 extends over 15 amino acids. V was pared by 4 bases and J by 4 bases, with 17 bases between.

This receptor was taken from a woman aged 18 to 35 in good health. The sequenced sample consisted of blood. The rearrangement uses TRBV5-1 and TRBJ1-1; D possibly corresponds to TRBD1 (5 bases). CDR3 region: CASSVSGIPFTEAFF. DNA for the CDR3: TGCGCCAGCAGCGTATCAGGGATCCCGTTCACTGAAGCTTTCTTT.